This T cell receptor beta chain derives from a study of cytomegalovirus exposure and HLA in healthy donors. Whole-study results and caveats: Accounts indicate the classifier identified cytomegalovirus status with strong specificity and sensitivity. Certain sequence variants were highly shared and formed a cluster, and this cluster was likely a sequencing artifact. A later analysis showed that HLA-associated TCR beta chains had undergone more clonal expansion than equally common others. With later analysis, a missense DCLRE1C variant became linked to TCR beta V- and J-gene trimming.

This CDR3 spans 15 amino acids. J was trimmed by 3 bases and V by 5 bases; bases with no gene match: 7. Germline V gives CDR1 LNHDA, CDR2 SQIVND (reference sequence). Turning to this clone: Its antigen is currently unknown.

The PCR was carried out with 60 Vbeta primers and 13 Jbeta primers. The data were produced by immunoSEQ multiplex PCR, yet TCRdb's version contains in-frame clones alone and is incomplete. The sample lists under 150,000 clones, roughly four fifths occurring once. The chain carries TRBV19 and TRBJ2-5, with 9 nucleotides matching TRBD1. This receptor was obtained from a boy between 5 and 17 years old in good health and CMV-seronegative. Sequencing was performed on PBMCs. The CDR3 is CASSPKDRGEETQYF. Written as DNA, the CDR3 is TGTGCCAGTAGTCCCAAGGACAGGGGAGAAGAGACCCAGTACTTC. Using reference TRBV19 and TRBJ2-5 for the parts outside the CDR3, the full variable domain is DGGITQSPKYLFRKEGQNVTLSCEQNLNHDAMYWYRQDPGQGLRLIYYSQIVNDFQKGDIAEGYSVSREKKESFPLTVTSAQKNPTAFYLCASSPKDRGEETQYFGPGTRLLVL.